One and the same sample provided the 21 T cell receptor beta chains below, sequenced in a study of PD-1 blockade in classical Hodgkin lymphoma (dated by TCRdb to the early 2020s). The library was obtained by the immunoSEQ multiplex PCR assay. TCRdb stores this immuneACCESS table with in-frame sequences only. Part of the clones is absent; in the studies checked, under half of the shortfall reflects unresolved V genes, and no reason is known for the rest. Present in this sample are about 28,000 clones, around three quarters of which were seen just once. 16% of the sample goes to the ten largest clones. The time point label on this specimen signifies: cycle 4 day 1 (C4D1), after five to seven weeks of nivolumab. All trial patients had relapsed after autologous stem cell transplantation, with cohorts A, B and C differing in prior brentuximab vedotin exposure. The sample here was peripheral blood mononuclear cells (PBMCs), taken before the fourth cycle of nivolumab. Receptors originate from a human donor with classical Hodgkin lymphoma.

The genes are TRBV2 and TRBJ1-1, with 8 bases lining up with TRBD1. The CDR3 loop spans 15 amino acids. Trimming took 7 bases from V and 0 from J; bases not matched to a gene: 7. Germline V gives CDR1 SNHLY, CDR2 FYNNEI. The DNA of the CDR3 is TGTGCCAGCAATAGGGACAGGCTCATGAACACTGAAGCTTTCTTT. Residues: CASNRDRLMNTEAFF.

Relative to its sample, this clone is medium-sized. This CDR3 reads CASSRRTSGYYEQYF. The CDR3 bases are TGTGCCAGCAGTAGAAGGACTAGCGGTTACTACGAGCAGTACTTC. This sequence joins TRBV6-6 and TRBJ2-7; 10 bases fit TRBD2. The CDR3 extends over 15 amino acids. V was pared by 5 bases and J by 3 bases, with 7 bases of the junction left unmatched. CDR1 and CDR2 (germline): MNHNY, SVGAGI (reference sequence).

The chain recombines TRBV6-4 with TRBJ2-3; TRBD2 aligns across 11 bases. V trimming: 5 bases; J trimming: 3 bases; junction bases outside the gene matches: 7. Germline CDR1 MRHNA, CDR2 SNTAGT. The CDR3 is 16 amino acids. In DNA, the CDR3 is TGTGCCAGCAGTCCTACTAGCGGGAGAAATACAGATACGCAGTATTTT. This codes for CASSPTSGRNTDTQYF.

This clone is deemed medium-sized. The chain couples TRBV6-1 to TRBJ2-7; 9 nucleotides match TRBD2. Trimming cost V 5 bases and J 2 bases; bases outside gene matches: 4. This CDR3 spans 14 amino acids. CDR1 and CDR2 (germline): MNHNS, SASEGT. CDR3 bases: TGTGCCAGCAGTATAGCGGGAGTAGCCTACGAGCAGTACTTC. Translating it yields CASSIAGVAYEQYF.

The chain recombines TRBV2 with TRBJ2-7; TRBD1 agrees at 7 bases. The CDR3 contains 13 residues. Germline CDR1 is SNHLY and CDR2 is FYNNEI. J gave up 7 bases and V 4 bases, and 7 bases lay outside the gene matches. The chain's CDR3 is CASSVTGAGEQYF. The CDR3 DNA sequence: TGTGCCAGCAGTGTAACAGGGGCAGGAGAGCAGTACTTC. Using reference TRBV2 and TRBJ2-7 for the parts outside the CDR3, the full variable domain is EPEVTQTPSHQVTQMGQEVILRCVPISNHLYFYWYRQILGQKVEFLVSFYNNEISEKSEIFDDQFSVERPDGSNFTLKIRSTKLEDSAMYFCASSVTGAGEQYFGPGTRLTVT.

The CDR3 nucleotides read TGTGCCGGCCGTCCGAACACCGGGGAGCTGTTTTTT. It specifies CAGRPNTGELFF. The gene calls are TRBV30 and TRBJ2-2; the D is unclear. CDR1 is GTSNPN and CDR2 is SVGIG in the germline V gene (reference sequence). Between the trimmed V and J ends, which lost 8 bases and 0 bases, there was a span of 7 bases. The CDR3 runs to 12 residues.

In its sample, this clone was seen a few times. V gene TRBV2 combines with J gene TRBJ2-7; the D gene is possibly TRBD2 (6 bases). V was cut by 7 bases and J by 0 bases, with 13 bases left in between. The CDR3 runs to 14 residues. From germline, CDR1 is SNHLY and CDR2 FYNNEI. The CDR3 bases are TGTGCCAGCAAAATGGGACTGAGCTCCTACGAGCAGTACTTC. This translates into CASKMGLSSYEQYF.

The J gene is TRBJ1-3, the V gene TRBV6-1, with a possible D match to TRBD1 (6 bases). Trimming cost V 11 bases and J 0 bases, with 17 bases left between them. The CDR3 is made up of 15 amino acids. Germline V gene data show CDR1 as MNHNS and CDR2 as SASEGT. CDR3 sequence: CALGGRLDSGNTIYF. CDR3 DNA: TGTGCCTTGGGGGGGCGGTTAGACTCTGGAAACACCATATATTTT.

In nucleotides, the CDR3 is TGTGCCAGCAGTGACCGGGACAGCTGGTACCAAGAGACCCAGTACTTC. Its translation is CASSDRDSWYQETQYF. The chain uses TRBV6-1 and TRBJ2-5; TRBD1 matches at 7 bases. The CDR3 covers 16 residues. Unmatched junction bases numbered 7, after V lost 3 bases and J lost 0 bases. Per germline, CDR1 MNHNS and CDR2 SASEGT.

J is TRBJ2-1 and V is TRBV7-2, with TRBD2 identical over 11 bases. CDR3 size: 14 residues. Germline assignment: CDR1 SGHTA and CDR2 FQGNSA. V dropped 3 bases and J dropped 6; count of bases not matched to a gene: 1. The CDR3 DNA sequence: TGTGCCAGCAGCTTGGGACTAGCGGTCAATGAGCAGTTCTTC. Protein sequence: CASSLGLAVNEQFF.

This chain links TRBV2 with TRBJ2-1, with D possibly TRBD2 on 5 matching bases. The germline V gene encodes CDR1 SNHLY and CDR2 FYNNEI. This CDR3 has 14 amino acids. V was shortened by 6 bases and J by 7 bases, with 16 bases between the two germline ends. The CDR3 is CASRIQRFENEQFF. CDR3 nucleotides: TGTGCCAGCAGGATCCAGCGGTTTGAGAATGAGCAGTTCTTC.

This chain connects TRBV25-1 to TRBJ2-7, with 7 bases fitting TRBD1. V lost 4 bases, J lost 5 bases, and 5 bases stayed unmatched. Germline loops: CDR1 MGHDK, CDR2 SYGVNS. The CDR3 loop spans 13 amino acids. The chain's CDR3 is CASSGTTGDEQYF. The CDR3 DNA sequence: TGTGCCAGCAGTGGAACTACAGGGGACGAGCAGTACTTC.

The chain links TRBV28 to TRBJ2-1; TRBD1 aligns across 7 bases. The V segment lost 6 bases and the J segment 4 bases; nucleotides outside the gene matches: 15. Looked up from germline, CDR1 is MDHEN and CDR2 is SYDVKM. This CDR3 region has 17 residues. CDR3 region: CASSPKKKGAGYNEQFF. CDR3 DNA: TGTGCCAGCAGCCCCAAAAAAAAGGGGGCCGGTTACAATGAGCAGTTCTTC.

The rearrangement links TRBV18 to TRBJ2-6, with D unclear. The germline V gene has CDR1 KGHSH and CDR2 LQKENI. With 8 bases removed from V and 0 bases from J, the gap between germline ends came to 8 bases. The CDR3 contains 14 residues. DNA of the CDR3: TGTGCCAGCCAATCGGGCTCTGGGGCCAACGTCCTGACTTTC. Translating gives CASQSGSGANVLTF.

The sample holds one count of this clone. The rearrangement uses TRBV19 and TRBJ2-5; 7 bases align to TRBD1. V was pared by 0 bases and J by 5 bases, with 0 bases of the junction left unmatched. This CDR3 contains 13 residues. Germline CDR1 LNHDA, CDR2 SQIVND (reference sequence). The CDR3 is CASSIDRGETQYF. Here the CDR3 DNA reads TGTGCCAGTAGTATAGACAGGGGGGAGACCCAGTACTTC.

This clone was seen a handful of times. The chain has TRBV19 and TRBJ1-2; the match to TRBD1 covers 10 bases. The germline V gene has CDR1 LNHDA and CDR2 SQIVND (reference sequence). The CDR3 is made up of 17 amino acids. After removal of 1 base from V and 1 base from J, the junction contained 6 bases not matched to a gene. The DNA for the CDR3 is TGTGCCAGTAGTATAGGTCCGACAGGGGGCCTTAACTATGGCTACACCTTC. Amino acid sequence: CASSIGPTGGLNYGYTF.

This rearrangement joins TRBV4-2 to TRBJ2-1; perhaps TRBD2 as D (6 bases). CDR1 and CDR2 (germline): LGHNA, YNFKEQ. This CDR3 region has 16 residues. Trimming left V 0 bases short and J 4 bases short, with 13 bases between. CDR3 DNA: TGTGCCAGCAGCCAAGACGGCGCTAGCGTTTACAATGAGCAGTTCTTC. This encodes CASSQDGASVYNEQFF.

V gene TRBV18 combines with J gene TRBJ1-4; possibly TRBD1 for D (5 bases). There are 15 residues in the CDR3. Germline lookup yields CDR1 KGHSH and CDR2 LQKENI. V was shortened by 2 bases and J by 7 bases, with 14 bases between the two germline ends. CDR3 nucleotides: TGTGCCAGCTCACCATCTGCAGGGTCGGGTGAAAAACTGTTTTTT. Translating it yields CASSPSAGSGEKLFF.

V usage is TRBV5-1 and J usage is TRBJ2-5; D possibly corresponds to TRBD2 (6 bases). Germline loops: CDR1 SGHRS, CDR2 YFSETQ. The CDR3 extends over 15 amino acids. V shed 4 bases and J shed 5 bases, with 18 bases lying between them. The DNA of the CDR3 is TGCGCCAGCAGCCCCCGGGACTCCCCCGGGGAGACCCAGTACTTC. Translated: CASSPRDSPGETQYF.

The rearrangement uses TRBV27 and TRBJ2-1, with 10 bases lining up with TRBD1. This CDR3 comprises 16 residues. After removal of 5 bases from V and 5 bases from J, the junction contained 9 bases not matched to a gene. In germline, CDR1 is MNHEY, CDR2 SMNVEV (reference sequence). In DNA form, the CDR3 reads TGTGCCAGCAGTACCAAATACGGGACAGGGGACAATGAGCAGTTCTTC. This gives the protein CASSTKYGTGDNEQFF.

By sample fraction, this clone is large (0.1 to 1%). J is TRBJ1-1 and V is TRBV5-8; D might be TRBD1 (5 bases). Germline loops: CDR1 SGHTS, CDR2 YDEGEE. This CDR3 comprises 14 residues. Trimming took 4 bases from V and 3 from J, leaving 13 bases between them. The CDR3 bases are TGTGCCAGCAGCGGGGGACCTTACGACACTGAAGCTTTCTTT. The encoded protein is CASSGGPYDTEAFF.